The 29 T cell receptor beta chains presented below share a single source sample, sequenced in a study of blood T cell repertoires in COVID-19. The assay was immunoSEQ multiplex PCR, and TCRdb's table has in-frame clones only and misses some. This table holds over 200,000 clones, around 86% found once. Material for sequencing was PBMCs or T cells enriched from blood (not recorded which). The receptors shown here come from a man in his late teens or twenties who had recovered from COVID-19.

The chain is built from TRBV29-1 and TRBJ2-6; TRBD2 might be the D (6 bases). V was trimmed by 6 bases and J by 2 bases, leaving 14 bases between them. This CDR3 is 15 amino acids long. Germline CDR1 is SQVTM and CDR2 is ANQGSEA. The CDR3 sequence is CSVAGGATGANVLTF. Written as DNA, the CDR3 is TGCAGCGTGGCCGGCGGGGCCACTGGGGCCAACGTCCTGACTTTC.

The chain couples TRBV20-1 to TRBJ1-6; D is unclear. The CDR3 totals 11 residues. From germline, CDR1 is DFQATT and CDR2 SNEGSKA (reference sequence). The CDR3 here is CRVNSNSPLHF. In nucleotides, the CDR3 is TGCAGAGTAAACTCGAATTCACCCCTCCACTTT.

This sequence joins TRBV5-1 and TRBJ2-7; a possible D gene is TRBD1 (5 bases). Trimming took off 4 bases at V and 6 bases at J, with 11 bases between the two ends. Germline values: CDR1 SGHRS, CDR2 YFSETQ. The CDR3 covers 12 residues. In DNA form, the CDR3 reads TGCGCCAGCAGCGCCGGACAAGGCGAGCAGTACTTC. This codes for CASSAGQGEQYF.

The chain combines TRBV28 with TRBJ1-5, with 10 bases matching TRBD1. The junction had 9 bases not matched to a gene; V was cut back by 7 bases and J by 6 bases. Germline CDR1 MDHEN, CDR2 SYDVKM. The CDR3 runs 15 residues. CDR3 loop: CASTRSGQGGQPQHF. CDR3 bases: TGTGCCAGCACCCGCAGTGGACAGGGGGGTCAGCCCCAGCATTTT. The entire variable domain, with the rest obtained from reference TRBV28 and TRBJ1-5, is as follows: DVKVTQSSRYLVKRTGEKVFLECVQDMDHENMFWYRQDPGLGLRLIYFSYDVKMKEKGDIPEGYSVSREKKERFSLILESASTNQTSMYLCASTRSGQGGQPQHFGDGTRLSIL.

The chain links TRBV7-9 to TRBJ2-7, with 8 bases that match TRBD1. Germline V gene sequence: CDR1 SEHNR, CDR2 FQNEAQ (reference sequence). This CDR3 has 14 residues. The J segment lost 6 bases and the V segment lost 1 base, leaving 5 bases of the junction unmatched. DNA of the CDR3: TGTGCCAGCAGCTTAGGTCCAGGGGGCGTCGAGCAGTACTTC. This codes for CASSLGPGGVEQYF.

Here the CDR3 DNA reads TGTGCCAGCAGTCCAACTTTAAGACAGGGGGCGAGGAACTATGGCTACACCTTC. Its translation is CASSPTLRQGARNYGYTF. V and J are TRBV27 and TRBJ1-2; TRBD1 matches at 10 bases. The germline gives CDR1 MNHEY, CDR2 SMNVEV (reference sequence). The CDR3 sequence is 18 residues long. Trimming took 5 bases from V and 2 from J; bases not matched to a gene: 14.

V usage is TRBV6-1 and J usage is TRBJ2-7; 10 bases agree with TRBD1. Looked up from germline, CDR1 is MNHNS and CDR2 is SASEGT. CDR3 size: 16 residues. J lost 7 bases, V lost 4 bases, and 13 bases had no gene match. The CDR3 here is CASSGEGTGATLEQYF. The CDR3 region has the DNA TGTGCCAGCAGTGGAGAAGGGACAGGGGCCACCCTGGAGCAGTACTTC.

The genes are TRBV7-8 and TRBJ1-5; 8 nucleotides match TRBD1. Germline V gene lookup returns CDR1 SGHVS and CDR2 FQNEAQ. V dropped 2 bases and J dropped 2; count of bases not matched to a gene: 8. The CDR3 consists of 17 residues. The CDR3 DNA follows: TGTGCCAGCAGCTTACCCAGATCGACAGGGGGCAATCAGCCCCAGCATTTT. Protein sequence: CASSLPRSTGGNQPQHF.

Only a few counts were recorded for this clone. This chain links TRBV5-1 with TRBJ1-3, with unresolved D. Trimming shortened V by 0 bases and J by 0 bases, and 10 bases separated the two germline ends. The V gene's germline CDR1 is SGHRS and CDR2 YFSETQ. The CDR3 extends over 16 amino acids. The CDR3 loop is CASSLAAASSGNTIYF. The CDR3 nucleotides are TGCGCCAGCAGCTTGGCCGCGGCGAGCTCTGGAAACACCATATATTTT.

The table lists this clone with a few counts. The V call is TRBV19, the J call TRBJ1-5; tentative D call: TRBD1 (5 bases). The CDR3 totals 14 residues. In germline, CDR1 is LNHDA, CDR2 SQIVND (reference sequence). V lost 6 bases to trimming and J lost 0 bases, with 9 bases between them. The CDR3 DNA follows: TGTGCCAGTAGCTTACAGGATAGCAATCAGCCCCAGCATTTT. This encodes CASSLQDSNQPQHF.

The chain recombines TRBV2 with TRBJ2-5, with unresolved D. The CDR3 runs 13 residues. V lost 0 bases, J lost 5 bases, and 7 bases lay in between. Germline CDR1 SNHLY, CDR2 FYNNEI. The chain's CDR3 is CASSEAIRETQYF. As DNA, the CDR3 is TGTGCCAGCAGTGAAGCCATTCGGGAGACCCAGTACTTC. Full variable domain (missing parts from reference TRBV2 and TRBJ2-5): EPEVTQTPSHQVTQMGQEVILRCVPISNHLYFYWYRQILGQKVEFLVSFYNNEISEKSEIFDDQFSVERPDGSNFTLKIRSTKLEDSAMYFCASSEAIRETQYFGPGTRLLVL.

The V call is TRBV5-1, the J call TRBJ1-1; D possibly corresponds to TRBD1 (6 bases). The CDR3 totals 14 residues. V lost 4 bases, J lost 5 bases, and 15 bases lay in between. Germline lookup yields CDR1 SGHRS and CDR2 YFSETQ. The CDR3 nucleotides read TGCGCCAGCAGCGCCGGGACAAGTGGGACTGAAGCTTTCTTT. Its translation: CASSAGTSGTEAFF. The variable domain in full, completed from reference TRBV5-1 and TRBJ1-1, reads KAGVTQTPRYLIKTRGQQVTLSCSPISGHRSVSWYQQTPGQGLQFLFEYFSETQRNKGNFPGRFSGRQFSNSRSEMNVSTLELGDSALYLCASSAGTSGTEAFFGQGTRLTVV.

V and J are TRBV28 and TRBJ2-7; perhaps TRBD2 as D (5 bases). The CDR3 is 14 amino acids. V dropped 3 bases and J dropped 5 bases, with 14 bases sitting between them. Germline V gene data show CDR1 as MDHEN and CDR2 as SYDVKM. The CDR3 region has the DNA TGTGCCAGCAGTTTTTATACTAGGAGTGACGAGCAGTACTTC. Amino acid sequence: CASSFYTRSDEQYF.

Concerning this clone itself: Germline is not matched at one junction end, which may reflect a read error. The CDR3 sequence is CASSTGLAGSYNEQFF. The CDR3 coding sequence is TGTGCTAGCAGCACCGGACTAGCGGGCTCCTACAATGAGCAGTTCTTC. V and J are TRBV7-7 and TRBJ2-1, with 11 bases fitting TRBD2. Germline V gene data show CDR1 as SSHAT and CDR2 as FNYEAQ (reference sequence). CDR3 size: 16 residues.

This clone occurred once. The V gene is TRBV5-4, the J gene TRBJ1-1; 7 bases fit TRBD1. V dropped 0 bases and J dropped 5; count of bases not matched to a gene: 7. This CDR3 spans 15 amino acids. Looked up from germline, CDR1 is SGHNT and CDR2 is YYREEE (reference sequence). CDR3 sequence (DNA): TGTGCCAGCAGCTTGGCTGGCAGGGGGTTTACTGAAGCTTTCTTT. This translates into CASSLAGRGFTEAFF.

The rearrangement links TRBV4-1 to TRBJ1-5; D gene uncertain. V lost 0 bases and J lost 7, with 10 bases in between. The CDR3 is 14 amino acids. Per germline, CDR1 MGHRA and CDR2 YSYEKL. The CDR3 reads CASSQDLGLQPQHF. DNA for the CDR3: TGCGCCAGCAGCCAAGACCTCGGGTTACAGCCCCAGCATTTT.

The rearrangement joins TRBV11-3 to TRBJ2-5; 7 bases are a match to TRBD2. Germline CDR1 SGHNT, CDR2 YENEEA. J lost 5 bases, V lost 4 bases, and 10 bases had no gene match. This CDR3 has 15 amino acids. The DNA of the CDR3 is TGTGCCAGCAGCTCCCGTCCGTCGGGAGGTGAGACCCAGTACTTC. Its translation: CASSSRPSGGETQYF.

This clone was found a few times. CDR3 nucleotides: TGTGCCAGCAGTTACATCCCGGGACAGGGAGGCTATGGCTACACCTTC. Translated, it gives CASSYIPGQGGYGYTF. J is TRBJ1-2 and V is TRBV6-5, with 9 bases identical to TRBD1. Germline CDR1 and CDR2: MNHEY and SVGAGI. The junction had 8 bases not matched to a gene; V was cut back by 2 bases and J by 4 bases. The CDR3 has 16 residues.

The genes are TRBV2 and TRBJ1-3; TRBD1 matches at 9 bases. CDR3 length equals 14 residues. The junction had 4 bases not matched to a gene; V was cut back by 6 bases and J by 4 bases. Germline V gene lookup returns CDR1 SNHLY and CDR2 FYNNEI. Here the CDR3 DNA reads TGTGCCAGCAGCAGGGACAGGGAAGGAAACACCATATATTTT. This sequence encodes CASSRDREGNTIYF.

In the case of this clone: Distinct nucleotide sequences in the sample also encode this CDR3. The V gene is TRBV20-1, the J gene TRBJ2-7, with 7 bases lining up with TRBD2. This CDR3 has 11 amino acids. The ends lost 6 bases at V and 4 bases at J; junction bases unmatched: 3. Germline V gives CDR1 DFQATT, CDR2 SNEGSKA (reference sequence). CDR3 protein: CSAGTTYEQYF. The CDR3 DNA follows: TGCAGTGCCGGGACTACGTACGAGCAGTACTTC.

The chain links TRBV7-3 to TRBJ2-4; the D gene is possibly TRBD1 (5 bases). The CDR3 is 14 residues long. Germline CDR1 reads SGHTA; CDR2 reads FQGTGA. The V and J ends lost 6 bases and 5 bases respectively, with 14 bases between them. In DNA, the CDR3 is TGTGCCAGCAGTTTAGCAGGGTCCCAAAACATTCAGTACTTC. Protein sequence: CASSLAGSQNIQYF. Combining the CDR3 with reference TRBV7-3 and TRBJ2-4 gives the whole variable domain GAGVSQTPSNKVTEKGKYVELRCDPISGHTALYWYRQSLGQGPEFLIYFQGTGAADDSGLPNDRFFAVRPEGSVSTLKIQRTERGDSAVYLCASSLAGSQNIQYFGAGTRLSVL.

This chain links TRBV11-2 with TRBJ2-5; maybe TRBD2 (5 bases). The germline V gene encodes CDR1 SGHAT and CDR2 FQNNGV. Trimming stripped 4 bases from V and 1 base from J, with 10 bases between. This CDR3 region has 14 residues. The CDR3 sequence is CASSSYGGQETQYF. The DNA for the CDR3 is TGTGCCAGCAGCTCGTATGGAGGCCAAGAGACCCAGTACTTC.

This clone was seen a single time. The V gene is TRBV6-1, the J gene TRBJ2-2; D gene unclear. This CDR3 contains 16 residues. Germline V gene data show CDR1 as MNHNS and CDR2 as SASEGT. Deletions cut 2 bases from V and 2 bases from J, with 12 bases between. The DNA for the CDR3 is TGTGCCAGCAGTGAAAGTCGCGAATACAACACCGGGGAGCTGTTTTTT. Translating it yields CASSESREYNTGELFF.

The CDR3 coding sequence is TGTGCCAGCAGGGCCGGACAGCCGAACACCGGGGAGCTGTTTTTT. Amino acids: CASRAGQPNTGELFF. The chain recombines TRBV11-2 with TRBJ2-2; possibly TRBD1 for D (6 bases). In germline, CDR1 is SGHAT, CDR2 FQNNGV. The CDR3 totals 15 residues. V was clipped by 6 bases and J by 0 bases, with 11 bases between them.

The rearrangement joins TRBV7-2 to TRBJ2-1; 9 bases are shared with TRBD1. Germline V gene data show CDR1 as SGHTA and CDR2 as FQGNSA. Trimming at V came to 5 bases and at J to 4 bases, leaving 9 bases not matched to a gene. The CDR3 consists of 16 residues. The CDR3 region has the DNA TGTGCCAGCAGCCAGATCCCGGGACAGGGATACAATGAGCAGTTCTTC. The encoded protein is CASSQIPGQGYNEQFF.

This rearrangement joins TRBV5-1 to TRBJ2-7; 10 bases agree with TRBD1. After removal of 4 bases from V and 6 bases from J, the junction contained 10 bases not matched to a gene. In germline, CDR1 is SGHRS, CDR2 YFSETQ. The CDR3 sequence is 15 residues long. CDR3 sequence reads: CASSRGTGDVAEQYF. Written as DNA, the CDR3 is TGCGCCAGCAGCCGTGGGACAGGGGATGTCGCCGAGCAGTACTTC.

V and J are TRBV18 and TRBJ1-2; the match to TRBD1 covers 10 bases. The CDR3 covers 12 residues. The V gene's germline CDR1 is KGHSH and CDR2 LQKENI. J gave up 6 bases and V 6 bases, and 1 base lay outside the gene matches. In DNA, the CDR3 is TGTGCCAGCTCTGGACAGGGGGATGGCTACACCTTC. It encodes CASSGQGDGYTF.

The chain employs TRBV5-6 and TRBJ2-3; 9 bases are a match to TRBD2. This CDR3 has 14 residues. The germline V gene encodes CDR1 SGHDT and CDR2 YYEEEE. V trimming: 5 bases; J trimming: 4 bases; junction bases outside the gene matches: 5. CDR3 sequence (DNA): TGTGCCAGCAGGACGGGACTAGCCCCAGATACGCAGTATTTT. This sequence encodes CASRTGLAPDTQYF. Filled out from reference TRBV5-6 and TRBJ2-3, the complete variable domain reads DAGVTQSPTHLIKTRGQQVTLRCSPKSGHDTVSWYQQALGQGPQFIFQYYEEEERQRGNFPDRFSGHQFPNYSSELNVNALLLGDSALYLCASRTGLAPDTQYFGPGTRLTVL.

V is TRBV24-1 and J is TRBJ2-1; TRBD2 aligns across 7 bases. The CDR3 contains 16 residues. Germline CDR1 reads KGHDR; CDR2 reads SFDVKD. V dropped 2 bases and J dropped 8; count of bases not matched to a gene: 11. CDR3 in DNA: TGTGCCACCAGTGATTCCACGGGAGGAGTGTGGGATGAGCAGTTCTTC. Its protein product is CATSDSTGGVWDEQFF.